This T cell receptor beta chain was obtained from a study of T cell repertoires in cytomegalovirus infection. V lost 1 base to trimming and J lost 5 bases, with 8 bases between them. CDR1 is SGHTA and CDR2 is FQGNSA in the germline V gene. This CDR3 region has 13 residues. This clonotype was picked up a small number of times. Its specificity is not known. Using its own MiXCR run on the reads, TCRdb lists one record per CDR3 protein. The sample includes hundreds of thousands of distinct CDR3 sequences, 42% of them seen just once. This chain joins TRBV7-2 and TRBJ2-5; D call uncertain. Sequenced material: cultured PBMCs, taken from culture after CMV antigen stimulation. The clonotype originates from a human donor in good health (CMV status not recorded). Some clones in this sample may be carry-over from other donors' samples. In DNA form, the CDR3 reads TGTGCCAGCAGCTTAGTTTTCGGTGAGACCCAGTACTTC. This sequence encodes CASSLVFGETQYF.